This T cell receptor beta chain came from a study of cytomegalovirus exposure and HLA in healthy donors. Per germline, CDR1 MDHEN and CDR2 SYDVKM. The CDR3 extends over 13 amino acids. The ends were cut back, 5 bases at V and 9 bases at J, with 14 bases in the middle. PCR was performed using 60 Vbeta and 13 Jbeta primers. The data were produced by immunoSEQ multiplex PCR, yet TCRdb's version contains in-frame clones alone and is incomplete. The sample has roughly 120,000 clones, approximately 80% seen once. Of note for this clone: What it recognizes is unknown.

Study conclusions and caveats: Sequencing likely caused a cluster of highly shared sequence variants. Indistinguishable V segments, including TRBV6-2 and TRBV6-3, were excluded. Using a false discovery rate of 0.05, a later analysis showed that approximately 18,000 TCR beta sequences were associated with HLA alleles.

Everyone who donated was a healthy bone marrow donor. The receptor's source is a man aged 45 to 65 in good health and CMV-seronegative. Material: PBMCs. The V call is TRBV28, the J call TRBJ2-1; D is unresolved. CDR3 residues: CASSLPSPGEQFF. Here the CDR3 DNA reads TGTGCCAGCAGTCTACCTTCACCCGGTGAGCAGTTCTTC.